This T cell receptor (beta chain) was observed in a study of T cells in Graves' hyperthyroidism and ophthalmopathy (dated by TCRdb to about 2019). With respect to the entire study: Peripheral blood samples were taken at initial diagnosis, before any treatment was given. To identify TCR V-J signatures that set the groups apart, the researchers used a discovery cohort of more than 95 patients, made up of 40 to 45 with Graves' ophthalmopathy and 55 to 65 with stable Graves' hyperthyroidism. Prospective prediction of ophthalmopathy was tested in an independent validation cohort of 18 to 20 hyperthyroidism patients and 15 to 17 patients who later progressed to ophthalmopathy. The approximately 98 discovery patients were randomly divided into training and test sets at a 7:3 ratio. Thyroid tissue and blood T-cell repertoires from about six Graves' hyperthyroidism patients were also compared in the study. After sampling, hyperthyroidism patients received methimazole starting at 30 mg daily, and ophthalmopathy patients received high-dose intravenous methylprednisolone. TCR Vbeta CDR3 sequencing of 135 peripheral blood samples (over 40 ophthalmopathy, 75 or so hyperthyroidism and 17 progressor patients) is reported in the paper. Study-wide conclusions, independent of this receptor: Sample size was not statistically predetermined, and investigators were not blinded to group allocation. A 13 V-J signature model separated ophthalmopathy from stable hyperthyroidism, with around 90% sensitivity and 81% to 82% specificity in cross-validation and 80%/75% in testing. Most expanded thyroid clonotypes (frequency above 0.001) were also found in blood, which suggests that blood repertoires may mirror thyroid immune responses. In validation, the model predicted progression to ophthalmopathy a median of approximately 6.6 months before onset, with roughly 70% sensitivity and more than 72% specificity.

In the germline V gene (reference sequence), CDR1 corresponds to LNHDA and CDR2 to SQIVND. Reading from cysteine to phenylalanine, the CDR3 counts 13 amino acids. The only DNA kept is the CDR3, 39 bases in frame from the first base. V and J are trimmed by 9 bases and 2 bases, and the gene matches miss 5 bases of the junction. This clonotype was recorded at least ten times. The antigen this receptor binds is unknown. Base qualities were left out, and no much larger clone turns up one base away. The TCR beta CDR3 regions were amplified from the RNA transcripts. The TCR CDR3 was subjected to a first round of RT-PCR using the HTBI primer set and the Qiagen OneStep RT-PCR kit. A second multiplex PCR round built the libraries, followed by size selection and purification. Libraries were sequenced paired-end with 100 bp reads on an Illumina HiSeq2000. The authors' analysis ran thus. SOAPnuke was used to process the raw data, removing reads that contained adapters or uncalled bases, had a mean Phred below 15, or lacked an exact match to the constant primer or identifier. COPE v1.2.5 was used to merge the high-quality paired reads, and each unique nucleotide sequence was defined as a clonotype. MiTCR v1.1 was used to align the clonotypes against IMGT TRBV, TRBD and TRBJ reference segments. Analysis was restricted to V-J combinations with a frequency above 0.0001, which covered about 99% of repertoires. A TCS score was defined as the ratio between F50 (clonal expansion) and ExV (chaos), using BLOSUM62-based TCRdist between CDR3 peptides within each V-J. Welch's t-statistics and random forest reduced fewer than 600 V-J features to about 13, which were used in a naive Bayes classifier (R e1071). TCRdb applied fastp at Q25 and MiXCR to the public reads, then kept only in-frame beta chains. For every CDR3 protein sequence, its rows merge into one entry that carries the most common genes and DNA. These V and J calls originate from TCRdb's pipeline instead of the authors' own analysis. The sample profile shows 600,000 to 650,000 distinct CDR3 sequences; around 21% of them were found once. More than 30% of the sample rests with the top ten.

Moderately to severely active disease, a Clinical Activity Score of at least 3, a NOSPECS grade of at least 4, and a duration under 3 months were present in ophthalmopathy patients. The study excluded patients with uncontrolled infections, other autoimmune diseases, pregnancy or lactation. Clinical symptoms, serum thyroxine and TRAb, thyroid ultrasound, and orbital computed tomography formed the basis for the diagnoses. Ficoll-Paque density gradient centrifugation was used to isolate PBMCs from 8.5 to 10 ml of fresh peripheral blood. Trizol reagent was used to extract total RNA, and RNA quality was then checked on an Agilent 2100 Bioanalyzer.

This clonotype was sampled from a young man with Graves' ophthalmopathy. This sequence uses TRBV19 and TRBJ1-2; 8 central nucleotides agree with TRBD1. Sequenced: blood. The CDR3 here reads CASSRTGNYGYTF. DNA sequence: TGTGCCAGCAGCCGGACAGGGAACTATGGCTACACCTTC.